This T cell receptor beta chain originates from a study of T cells in Graves' hyperthyroidism and ophthalmopathy. V was shortened by 4 bases and J by 2 bases, with 20 bases between the two germline ends. The CDR3 covers 17 residues. Per germline, CDR1 SGHNT and CDR2 YENEEA. This clonotype was found many times. RNA transcripts were the template for amplifying TCR beta CDR3 regions. First-round RT-PCR targeting the TCR CDR3 was performed with the HTBI primer set. TCRdb re-called the multiplex PCR reads with MiXCR, one entry per CDR3 protein. The sample contains approximately 610,000 distinct CDR3 sequences, about 15% of which appear only once.

The source of this sequence is a woman aged 40 to 49 with Graves' ophthalmopathy. This chain uses TRBV11-3 with TRBJ1-1; D gene unclear. The sample taken for sequencing was blood. The CDR3 region has the DNA TGTGCCAGCAGCTCCCTTAGACACCCCCGGCGAAACACTGAAGCTTTCTTT. As protein: CASSSLRHPRRNTEAFF.